These 5 T cell receptor beta chains were all obtained from the same sample, sequenced in a study of beta chain features in type 1 diabetes. Expressed TCRB transcripts got sequenced, as all isolated RNA was reverse transcribed. Assay: immunoSEQ multiplex PCR; the TCRdb copy retains only in-frame clones and omits some. In the table there are over 150,000 clones, about 13% of which are singletons. Material: central memory CD4+ T cells from blood. The receptors come from a woman in her late teens or twenties in good health.

The CDR3 DNA follows: TGTGCCATCAGTGTATCACAGATGAACACTGAAGCTTTCTTT. Its protein product is CAISVSQMNTEAFF. The chain is built from TRBV10-3 and TRBJ1-1; D unresolved. CDR1 is ENHRY, CDR2 SYGVKD, per germline. This CDR3 contains 14 residues. The V end lost 4 bases, the J end lost 0 bases, and 9 bases lay between the germline ends.

This clone was counted a few times. The rearrangement joins TRBV30 to TRBJ2-2; D possibly corresponds to TRBD1 (6 bases). Germline CDR1 is GTSNPN and CDR2 is SVGIG (reference sequence). The CDR3 spans 14 residues. The germline V and J ends were trimmed by 6 bases and 3 bases, with 14 bases remaining between them. This CDR3 reads CACETRGYTGELFF. For the CDR3, the DNA is TGTGCCTGTGAAACGAGGGGGTACACCGGGGAGCTGTTTTTT.

The CDR3 DNA sequence: TGTGCCTGGAGTTCTACTTGGGGGCCTGAAGCTTTCTTT. The encoded protein is CAWSSTWGPEAFF. The chain employs TRBV30 and TRBJ1-1, with D perhaps TRBD1 (6 bases). Germline assignment: CDR1 GTSNPN and CDR2 SVGIG (reference sequence). The CDR3 is 13 residues long. V lost 2 bases and J 6 bases, leaving 13 bases between the germline ends.

The sample holds a few counts of this clone. The J gene is TRBJ2-4, the V gene TRBV5-4, with a possible D match to TRBD2 (6 bases). The CDR3 loop spans 12 amino acids. The germline V and J ends were trimmed by 0 bases and 12 bases, with 10 bases remaining between them. Germline V gives CDR1 SGHNT, CDR2 YYREEE (reference sequence). The CDR3 DNA is TGTGCCAGCAGCTTGGTTCGGGGGAATCAGTACTTC. Encoded protein: CASSLVRGNQYF. The whole variable domain, remainder taken from reference TRBV5-4 and TRBJ2-4, is ETGVTQSPTHLIKTRGQQVTLRCSSQSGHNTVSWYQQALGQGPQFIFQYYREEENGRGNFPPRFSGLQFPNYSSELNVNALELDDSALYLCASSLVRGNQYFGAGTRLSVL.

In its sample, this clone was seen a few times. The genes are TRBV11-1 and TRBJ2-2, with D perhaps TRBD1 (6 bases). CDR3 length equals 17 residues. Trimming stripped 5 bases from V and 5 bases from J, with 21 bases between. Looked up from germline, CDR1 is SGHAT and CDR2 is FQDESV (reference sequence). As DNA, the CDR3 is TGTGCCAGCAGCCTCCGTGTGTCAGGGGATACGACCGGGGAGCTGTTTTTT. This encodes CASSLRVSGDTTGELFF.